The source of this TCR beta chain is a study of T cell responses to AZD1222 COVID-19 vaccine. Sequencing was performed with immunoSEQ multiplex PCR; in TCRdb, only in-frame clones are kept and a portion is missing. The sample has about 120,000 clones, about nine tenths seen once; the top ten hold approximately 4.2%. This clonotype was obtained from an adult in good health. The input for sequencing was peripheral blood, taken on day 0 of AZD1222 vaccination.

CDR3 DNA sequence: TGTGCCAGCAGTGCGGGACACGCTAGCTCCTATAATTCACCCCTCCACTTT. Translated, it gives CASSAGHASSYNSPLHF. V and J are TRBV2 and TRBJ1-6; possibly TRBD1 for D (6 bases). CDR3 length: 17 amino acids. CDR1 is SNHLY and CDR2 is FYNNEI in the germline V gene. Trimming removed 4 bases from V and 0 bases from J, with 13 bases in between.